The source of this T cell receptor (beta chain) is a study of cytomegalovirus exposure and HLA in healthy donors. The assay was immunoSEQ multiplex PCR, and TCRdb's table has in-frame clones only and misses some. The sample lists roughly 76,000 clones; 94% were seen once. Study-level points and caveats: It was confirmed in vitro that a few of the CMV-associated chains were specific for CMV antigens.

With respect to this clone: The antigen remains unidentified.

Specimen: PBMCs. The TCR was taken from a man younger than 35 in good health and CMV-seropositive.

CDR3 sequence reads: CAWSAGWGNQPQHF. CDR3 in DNA: TGTGCCTGGAGTGCAGGGTGGGGCAATCAGCCCCAGCATTTT. The chain recombines TRBV30 with TRBJ1-5; tentative D call: TRBD1 (5 bases). Deletions cut 1 base from V and 2 bases from J, with 9 bases between. Germline V gene sequence: CDR1 GTSNPN, CDR2 SVGIG (reference sequence). There are 14 residues in the CDR3.